These T cell receptor beta chains were read from a single sample in a study of T-cell reconstitution after alpha-beta-depleted transplantation in children. Via MiXCR, TCRdb re-called the PCR reads, giving one row per CDR3 protein. The sample contains 25,000 or so distinct CDR3 sequences, 18% of which appear only once. This material consisted of PBMCs, mostly from graft donor cells, taken 60 days after TCRalphabeta/CD19-depleted stem cell transplant. These receptors all come from a male patient between 2 and 10 years old who had a stem cell transplant for acute lymphoblastic leukemia, so the T cells may come from the graft donor. Both conserved end residues are part of each CDR3. The D gene is left open where the match is weak. Size tells how often a clone was seen (once, few, many) or the class of an expanded clone, and some rows leave it out.

j_call,d_call,clone_size,v_call,cdr3_nt,cdr3_aa
TRBJ1-5,.,few,TRBV28,TGTGCCAGCAGTTCTCTCTTAGGCAGGAGCAATCAGCCCCAGCATTTT,CASSSLLGRSNQPQHF
TRBJ2-5,TRBD2,many,TRBV20-1,TGCAGTGCCACCGGACTAGCGGGAATCGGGACCCAGTACTTC,CSATGLAGIGTQYF
TRBJ2-5,.,.,TRBV7-2,TGTGCCAGCAGCTTAGCTAGGGGAGAGACCCAGTACTTC,CASSLARGETQYF
TRBJ2-1,TRBD1,.,TRBV2,TGTGCCAGCAGTGAGATTGGACAGGGCTACAATGAGCAGTTCTTC,CASSEIGQGYNEQFF
TRBJ2-1,TRBD1,.,TRBV6-2/TRBV6-3,TGTGCCATCAAATCCACAGGGGGCGAGCAGTTCTTC,CAIKSTGGEQFF
TRBJ1-1,.,.,TRBV4-3,TGCGCCAGCAGCCAAGGCCCGGGAGGGGGCACTGAAGCTTTCTTT,CASSQGPGGGTEAFF
TRBJ2-7,TRBD1,few,TRBV6-1,TGTGCCAGCAGTCCTCCGGGACAGGGGGCGGACGAGCAGTACTTC,CASSPPGQGADEQYF
TRBJ1-2,.,few,TRBV5-6,TGTGCCAGCAACCCGGGAGATCCTAACTATGGCTACACCTTC,CASNPGDPNYGYTF
TRBJ2-7,TRBD2,few,TRBV6-5,TGTGCCAGCAGTTACGAGGGTAGCGGGTCCTACGAGCAGTACTTC,CASSYEGSGSYEQYF
TRBJ1-3,TRBD1,.,TRBV12-3/TRBV12-4,TGTGCCAGCAGTCGGACAGGGAGGATTTTTGGAAACACCATATATTTT,CASSRTGRIFGNTIYF
TRBJ2-5,TRBD2,.,TRBV6-1,TGTGCCAGCAGCACACCGACTAGCTTTTCAGAGACCCAGTACTTC,CASSTPTSFSETQYF
TRBJ2-7,TRBD1,few,TRBV6-6,TGTGCCAGCAGTTACACAGGGGGCTACGAGCAGTACTTC,CASSYTGGYEQYF
TRBJ1-1,.,.,TRBV6-2/TRBV6-3,TGTGCCAGCAGTTACGAGGAGCGCGGGCGCACTGAAGCTTTCTTT,CASSYEERGRTEAFF
TRBJ1-1,.,many,TRBV20-1,TGCCACACCCCCACCGAAGCTTTCTTT,CHTPTEAFF
TRBJ1-1,.,.,TRBV30,TGTGCCTCAAAACCGGGAACCACTGAAGCTTTCTTT,CASKPGTTEAFF
TRBJ2-3,TRBD1,few,TRBV27,TGTGCCAGCAGCGGACAGGGCACAGATACGCAGTATTTT,CASSGQGTDTQYF
TRBJ2-5,.,many,TRBV12-3/TRBV12-4,TGTGCCAGCAGTTCATCAGTATCCTTGGAGACCCAGTACTTC,CASSSSVSLETQYF
TRBJ2-3,TRBD1,many,TRBV20-1,TGCAGTGCTAGGACAGGGGGCACAGATACGCAGTATTTT,CSARTGGTDTQYF
TRBJ2-1,TRBD2,.,TRBV6-2/TRBV6-3,TGTGCCAGCAGCAGTCAGACTAGCGGAAATGAGCAGTTCTTC,CASSSQTSGNEQFF
TRBJ2-3,TRBD2,many,TRBV6-4,TGTGCCAGCAGACCCTTTAGCGGGGGGGCCACAGATACGCAGTATTTT,CASRPFSGGATDTQYF
TRBJ2-5,.,few,TRBV12-3/TRBV12-4,TGTGCCAGCAATCCCCGTGGATTTGAGACCCAGTACTTC,CASNPRGFETQYF
TRBJ2-1,.,many,TRBV7-9,TGTGCCAGCAGAAAGGGGGGTTACTCCTACAATGAGCAGTTCTTC,CASRKGGYSYNEQFF
TRBJ1-2,.,many,TRBV7-9,TGTGCCAGCAGCCCGGGACGGGAATATGGCTACACCTTC,CASSPGREYGYTF
TRBJ1-1,.,many,TRBV12-3/TRBV12-4,TGTGCCAGCAGTTTATCGTCATCGGGCACTGAAGCTTTCTTT,CASSLSSSGTEAFF
TRBJ2-7,.,.,TRBV20-1,TGCAGTGCCCGACGGCTGGCTATGGAATTTTACGAGCAGTACTTC,CSARRLAMEFYEQYF
TRBJ2-1,TRBD2,few,TRBV11-3,TGTGCCAGCAGCTTACCCGGCGGGGGAAGGACCAGGGAGCAGTTCTTC,CASSLPGGGRTREQFF
TRBJ1-1,.,.,TRBV21-1,TGTGCCAGCCCGCCGGGGGGGGATCGAGTGTGCACTGAAGCTTTCTTT,CASPPGGDRVCTEAFF
TRBJ2-7,TRBD1,.,TRBV10-3,TGTGCCATCAGACAGGGGGCCTACGAGCAGTACTTC,CAIRQGAYEQYF
TRBJ2-5,TRBD1,many,TRBV24-1,TGTGCCACCAGTGATTCTGGACAGGGCTATGGCTTGTACCAAGAGACCCAGTACTTC,CATSDSGQGYGLYQETQYF